This passage covers 25 T cell receptor beta chains from one sample sequenced in a study of T cells after yellow fever vaccination. One entry per CDR3 protein, called by TCRdb with MiXCR from the 5' RACE reads. The data show about 340,000 distinct CDR3 sequences, 8.7% seen once. The sample was PBMCs, taken on the day of the first yellow fever vaccination. The receptors were gathered from a man aged 18 to 30 who received the YFV17D yellow fever vaccine.

This clonotype occurred many times. The chain uses TRBV6-5 and TRBJ2-5, with D possibly matching TRBD1 (5 bases). Germline V CDR1 and CDR2: MNHEY, SVGAGI. The germline V and J ends were trimmed by 6 bases and 5 bases, with 10 bases remaining between them. This CDR3 has 12 residues. The CDR3: CASRRGMETQYF. The CDR3 DNA follows: TGTGCCAGCAGAAGGGGTATGGAGACCCAGTACTTC.

The V and J genes are TRBV7-9 and TRBJ2-7, with 7 bases identical to TRBD1. CDR3 size: 13 residues. Germline V gene lookup returns CDR1 SEHNR and CDR2 FQNEAQ (reference sequence). Trimming took 3 bases from V and 11 from J; bases not matched to a gene: 10. In nucleotides, the CDR3 is TGTGCCAGCAGCTTCGCGGAGGACACAGGGGAGTACTTC. Amino acid sequence: CASSFAEDTGEYF.

This clonotype showed up many times. As DNA, the CDR3 is TGTGCCAGCAGCTTAAGCCCCTGGACAGGATCCGCCGGGGAGCTGTTTTTT. It encodes CASSLSPWTGSAGELFF. The chain is built from TRBV7-2 and TRBJ2-2; TRBD1 matches at 7 bases. V trimming: 2 bases; J trimming: 6 bases; junction bases outside the gene matches: 12. The CDR3 contains 17 residues. CDR1 and CDR2 (germline): SGHTA, FQGNSA.

This clonotype occurred many times. The chain joins TRBV7-3 to TRBJ2-1, with D hard to call. Trimming removed 5 bases from V and 9 bases from J, with 23 bases in between. This CDR3 spans 16 amino acids. Per the germline V gene, CDR1 is SGHTA and CDR2 is FQGTGA. CDR3 sequence (DNA): TGTGCCAGCAGCCTAGGTAGGGCCCTACAGAACGGTGAGCAGTTCTTC. Translated: CASSLGRALQNGEQFF.

This chain connects TRBV18 to TRBJ1-4; D not certain. Looked up from germline, CDR1 is KGHSH and CDR2 is LQKENI. The length of the CDR3 is 15 residues. Trimming removed 2 bases from V and 4 bases from J, with 11 bases in between. The CDR3 here is CASSPGRGGNEKLFF. The CDR3, as DNA: TGTGCCAGCTCACCAGGAAGAGGCGGTAATGAAAAACTGTTTTTT.

The CDR3 coding sequence is TGTGCCAGCAGCCAAGATACAGGGGGCTACACTGAAGCTTTCTTT. Amino acids: CASSQDTGGYTEAFF. The V gene is TRBV4-2, the J gene TRBJ1-1; TRBD1 agrees at 9 bases. CDR3 length: 15 amino acids. J lost 3 bases, V lost 0 bases, and 2 bases had no gene match. The V gene's germline CDR1 is LGHNA and CDR2 YNFKEQ.

This clonotype was counted only a few times. The gene calls are TRBV30 and TRBJ1-1; TRBD1 aligns across 7 bases. Germline-derived CDR1 and CDR2 are GTSNPN and SVGIG (reference sequence). The junction had 0 bases not matched to a gene; V was cut back by 5 bases and J by 6 bases. The CDR3 is made up of 10 amino acids. CDR3 DNA sequence: TGTGCCTGGGGACAGGCTGAAGCTTTCTTT. Translating gives CAWGQAEAFF. Supplemented by reference TRBV30 and TRBJ1-1, the full variable domain reads SQTIHQWPATLVQPVGSPLSLECTVEGTSNPNLYWYRQAAGRGLQLLFYSVGIGQISSEVPQNLSASRPQDRQFILSSKKLLLSDSGFYLCAWGQAEAFFGQGTRLTVV.

This clonotype turned up a few times. The V gene is TRBV29-1, the J gene TRBJ2-3, with D maybe TRBD1 (5 bases). V lost 2 bases and J 1 base, leaving 13 bases between the germline ends. The CDR3 runs 15 residues. Germline V gives CDR1 SQVTM, CDR2 ANQGSEA. This CDR3 is CSVEIQDKRTDTQYF. DNA for the CDR3: TGCAGCGTTGAAATCCAGGACAAGCGCACAGATACGCAGTATTTT.

This clonotype was seen ten or more times. The chain employs TRBV6-2 or TRBV6-3 and TRBJ1-1, with no clear D. The CDR3 has 11 residues. Trimming removed 6 bases at V and 2 bases at J, with 4 bases between. Germline values: CDR1 MNHEY, CDR2 SVGEGT. The CDR3 loop is CASRTNTEAFF. The CDR3 bases are TGTGCCAGCAGGACTAACACTGAAGCTTTCTTT.

This sequence joins TRBV6-2 or TRBV6-3 and TRBJ2-6; a possible D gene is TRBD2 (6 bases). CDR1 is MNHEY, CDR2 SVGEGT, per germline. This CDR3 is built from 17 residues. V lost 0 bases and J 2 bases, leaving 11 bases between the germline ends. Written as DNA, the CDR3 is TGTGCCAGCAGTTACTCGATACTAGCCCCTGGGGCCAACGTCCTGACTTTC. Amino acid sequence: CASSYSILAPGANVLTF.

The chain carries TRBV11-2 and TRBJ2-1; no clear D gene. V was pared by 5 bases and J by 5 bases, with 13 bases between. This CDR3 has 14 residues. CDR1 is SGHAT and CDR2 is FQNNGV in the germline V gene. The CDR3 DNA follows: TGTGCCAGCAGCCTACTACCTGGGGACAATGAGCAGTTCTTC. Translation: CASSLLPGDNEQFF.

This clonotype was found many times. The chain employs TRBV9 and TRBJ2-3; a possible D gene is TRBD1 (7 bases). Between the trimmed V and J ends, which lost 0 bases and 4 bases, there was a span of 15 bases. Germline V gene sequence: CDR1 SGDLS, CDR2 YYNGEE. The CDR3 totals 16 residues. The CDR3 DNA is TGTGCCAGCAGCGTAGGAGGAGGGGGCCCACCAGATACGCAGTATTTT. This codes for CASSVGGGGPPDTQYF.

In its sample, this clonotype was seen a few times. The CDR3 region is CASSLRIGRLETQYF. CDR3 sequence (DNA): TGTGCCAGCAGCTTAAGGATCGGGCGTCTCGAGACCCAGTACTTC. The V and J genes are TRBV7-2 and TRBJ2-5; no reliable D call. V was pared by 2 bases and J by 5 bases, with 15 bases between. CDR3 length equals 15 residues. Germline values: CDR1 SGHTA, CDR2 FQGNSA.

The chain uses TRBV10-2 and TRBJ1-5; no clear D. This CDR3 contains 12 residues. Germline values: CDR1 WSHSY, CDR2 SAAADI. V dropped 3 bases and J dropped 5 bases, with 5 bases sitting between them. In nucleotides, the CDR3 is TGCGCCAGCAGTGATAAGGATCAGCCCCAGCATTTT. It translates to CASSDKDQPQHF.

The rearrangement uses TRBV4-1 and TRBJ1-2; TRBD1 aligns across 8 bases. Looked up from germline, CDR1 is MGHRA and CDR2 is YSYEKL. Germline trimming cut 1 base from V and 12 bases from J; bases unmatched to any gene: 13. The CDR3 has 15 amino acids. Written as DNA, the CDR3 is TGCGCCAGCAGCCAAGTAGGTTCGGGACAGGAGGACCACACCTTC. This gives the protein CASSQVGSGQEDHTF.

This clonotype was seen many times. The rearrangement uses TRBV12-3 or TRBV12-4 and TRBJ1-1, with D hard to call. This CDR3 comprises 13 residues. Trimming pared 3 bases from V and 1 base from J, leaving 6 bases between. This CDR3 is CASSFAGNTEAFF. CDR3 nucleotides: TGTGCCAGCAGTTTCGCCGGGAACACTGAAGCTTTCTTT.

This chain links TRBV4-3 with TRBJ2-1; 8 bases align to TRBD2. The CDR3 contains 15 residues. Germline V lookup: CDR1 LGHNA, CDR2 YSLEER. V shed 8 bases and J 1 base; nucleotides not matched to a gene: 7. This CDR3 is CASARGGNSYNEQFF. Here the CDR3 DNA reads TGCGCCAGCGCCCGGGGGGGAAATTCCTACAATGAGCAGTTCTTC.

This clonotype was seen a few times. This chain joins TRBV28 and TRBJ1-2, with a tentative D call TRBD1 (5 bases). This CDR3 contains 14 residues. The ends were cut back, 4 bases at V and 8 bases at J, with 17 bases in the middle. Germline V gene data show CDR1 as MDHEN and CDR2 as SYDVKM. CDR3 DNA: TGTGCCAGCAGTTCCCATTCAGGGCTAGGCGGCTACACCTTC. It yields the protein CASSSHSGLGGYTF.

This sequence joins TRBV19 and TRBJ2-4; D might be TRBD1 (5 bases). V lost 10 bases and J 8 bases, leaving 27 bases between the germline ends. Looked up from germline, CDR1 is LNHDA and CDR2 is SQIVND (reference sequence). The CDR3 covers 16 residues. The CDR3 nucleotides read TGTGCCACCCAGAAGGGGAAAAAAGGTTTCGCGGACATTCAGTACTTC. Its protein is CATQKGKKGFADIQYF.

DNA of the CDR3: TGTGCCAGCAGCACGCGACAGGGGGCCCCGAACACTGAAGCTTTCTTT. Amino acid sequence: CASSTRQGAPNTEAFF. The chain recombines TRBV9 with TRBJ1-1, with 10 bases that match TRBD1. Germline-derived CDR1 and CDR2 are SGDLS and YYNGEE. The CDR3 extends over 16 amino acids. The junction had 7 bases not matched to a gene; V was cut back by 4 bases and J by 1 base.

The V call is TRBV20-1, the J call TRBJ1-2; a weak D match, TRBD1 (6 bases). Trimming cost V 5 bases and J 8 bases, with 15 bases left between them. The CDR3 totals 12 residues. CDR1 DFQATT and CDR2 SNEGSKA come from the germline V gene (reference sequence). This chain's CDR3 is CSAQRTVQGYTF. CDR3 DNA sequence: TGCAGTGCTCAAAGGACAGTACAGGGCTACACCTTC.

This clonotype was counted a few times. This rearrangement joins TRBV5-1 to TRBJ2-3; 9 bases are shared with TRBD1. The CDR3 extends over 16 amino acids. The V gene's germline CDR1 is SGHRS and CDR2 YFSETQ. The V gene end was trimmed by 0 bases and the J gene end by 4 bases; junction bases not matched to a gene: 6. The DNA of the CDR3 is TGCGCCAGCAGCTTGGAAGGGACAGGGACGGCAGATACGCAGTATTTT. Translated, it gives CASSLEGTGTADTQYF.

The chain couples TRBV20-1 to TRBJ2-7, with TRBD1 matching over 7 bases. The CDR3 is 13 amino acids. Germline V gives CDR1 DFQATT, CDR2 SNEGSKA (reference sequence). The junction had 7 bases not matched to a gene; V was cut back by 8 bases and J by 0 bases. DNA of the CDR3: TGCAGTCTAAGGGGGCCCAACTCCTACGAGCAGTACTTC. Protein product: CSLRGPNSYEQYF.

J is TRBJ1-6 and V is TRBV6-5, with a possible D match to TRBD1 (5 bases). The ends were cut back, 3 bases at V and 6 bases at J, with 9 bases in the middle. Germline V gives CDR1 MNHEY, CDR2 SVGAGI. The CDR3 spans 14 residues. CDR3 bases: TGTGCCAGCAGTTATAACCAGGGTAATTCACCCCTCCACTTT. It specifies CASSYNQGNSPLHF.

This clonotype was detected many times. The J gene is TRBJ2-2, the V gene TRBV4-2, with a possible D match to TRBD1 (6 bases). Germline assignment: CDR1 LGHNA and CDR2 YNFKEQ. This CDR3 comprises 15 residues. V was pared by 4 bases and J by 0 bases, with 9 bases between. The CDR3 DNA reads as TGTGCCAGCAGCCCGACAGGTCCGAACACCGGGGAGCTGTTTTTT. It encodes CASSPTGPNTGELFF.